This TCR beta chain was retrieved from a study of blood T cell repertoires in COVID-19. Whole-study context: Sources were T cells, B-cell-depleted T cells, or PBMCs; the material itself was cDNA or gDNA.

The protocol was immunoSEQ multiplex PCR, while the TCRdb copy is restricted to in-frame clones and leaves out a portion. The sample has fewer than 150,000 clones; 88% are singletons. The CDR3 runs to 18 residues. Per the germline V gene, CDR1 is LNHNV and CDR2 is YYDKDF (reference sequence). V was clipped by 4 bases and J by 4 bases, with 23 bases between them. Source material: peripheral blood. The receptor was derived from a human donor in a cohort sampled during active COVID-19. The chain couples TRBV15 to TRBJ2-1; TRBD2 is a possible D gene (7 bases). The DNA of the CDR3 is TGTGCCACCAGCATATTTCCCCGGTGGCGGGGGCATTACAATGAGCAGTTCTTC. It specifies CATSIFPRWRGHYNEQFF.